The clone carrying this TCR beta chain appeared a single time. Its antigen is undetermined. These data come from a study of metastatic and nonmetastatic thyroid tumors. Turning to the study itself: Across peripheral blood and tumor or nodule tissue samples taken from malignant and benign thyroid patients, the repertoires were compared with one another. Regarding the study as a whole: Reports indicated that malignant thyroid tumors showed significantly higher TCR beta diversity than benign nodules did, in blood and tumor.

V dropped 10 bases and J dropped 2 bases, with 12 bases sitting between them. The CDR3 is 13 residues long. Per the germline V gene, CDR1 is LNHNV and CDR2 is YYDKDF (reference sequence). Each patient came to thyroid surgery without any prior treatment (of any kind). Per the original data handling: For papillary thyroid cancer, a distant-metastasis classifier was constructed from CDR3 differences observed across clinicopathological groups. TCRdb reprocessed the PCR reads via MiXCR. The V and J calls shown here were made by TCRdb, not taken from the authors' results. The table records 28,000 or so clones, approximately 17% of them present only once.

The sample comprised blood. The receptor comes from a female donor with papillary thyroid cancer or a benign thyroid nodule (not recorded which). Some clones in this sample may be carry-over from other donors' samples. The chain has TRBV15 and TRBJ2-1; D is ambiguous. The CDR3 region has the DNA TGTGCCAGGTGCAGAAGTCCCTACAATGAGCAGTTCTTC. Translated: CARCRSPYNEQFF. Combining the CDR3 with reference TRBV15 and TRBJ2-1 gives the whole variable domain DAMVIQNPRYQVTQFGKPVTLSCSQTLNHNVMYWYQQKSSQAPKLLFHYYDKDFNNEADTPDNFQSRRPNTSFCFLDIRSPGLGDTAMYLCARCRSPYNEQFFGPGTRLTVL.